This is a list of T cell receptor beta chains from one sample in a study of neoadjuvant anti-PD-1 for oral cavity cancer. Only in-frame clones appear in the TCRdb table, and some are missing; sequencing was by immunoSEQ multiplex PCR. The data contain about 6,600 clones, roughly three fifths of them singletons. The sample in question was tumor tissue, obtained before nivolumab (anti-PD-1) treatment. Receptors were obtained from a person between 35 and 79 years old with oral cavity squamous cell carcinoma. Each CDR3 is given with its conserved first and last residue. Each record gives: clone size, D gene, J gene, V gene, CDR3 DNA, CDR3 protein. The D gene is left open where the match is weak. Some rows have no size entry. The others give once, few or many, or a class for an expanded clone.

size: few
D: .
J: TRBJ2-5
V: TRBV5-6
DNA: TGTGCCAGCAGCTTGGCGGTCATTCAAGAGACCCAGTACTTC
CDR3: CASSLAVIQETQYF

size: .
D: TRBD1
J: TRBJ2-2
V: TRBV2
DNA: TGTGCCGCATACAGGCGGGACAGGGAAACCCCAGTGAGGGAGCTGTTTTTT
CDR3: CAAYRRDRETPVRELFF

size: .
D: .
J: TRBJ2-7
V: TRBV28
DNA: TGTGCCAGCAGTTCACCGACGGGGCCCTACGAGCAGTACTTC
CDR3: CASSSPTGPYEQYF

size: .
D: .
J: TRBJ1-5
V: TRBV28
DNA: TGTGCCAGCAGACCTTACGCTGGGTATAGCAATCAGCCCCAGCATTTT
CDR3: CASRPYAGYSNQPQHF

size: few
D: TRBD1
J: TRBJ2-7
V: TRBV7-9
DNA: TGTGCCAGCAGCACCGGACAGGATTGGGAGCAGTACTTC
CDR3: CASSTGQDWEQYF

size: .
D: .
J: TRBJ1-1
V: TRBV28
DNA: TGTGCCAGTCGGTGGGCAGGGCCCACTGAAGCTTTCTTT
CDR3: CASRWAGPTEAFF

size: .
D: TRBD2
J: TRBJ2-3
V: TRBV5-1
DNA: TGCGCCAGCAGCCGGGCCCTAGCGGGAGGGAAAGCTAGCACAGATACGCAGTATTTT
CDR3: CASSRALAGGKASTDTQYF

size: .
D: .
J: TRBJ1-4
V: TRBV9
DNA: TGTGCCAGCAGCTCCATGTGGGCTAATGAAAAACTGTTTTTT
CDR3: CASSSMWANEKLFF

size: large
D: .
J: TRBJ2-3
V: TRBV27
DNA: TGTGCCAGCAGTTTCCGGGGCGCCCGTTCTAGCACAGATACGCAGTATTTT
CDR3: CASSFRGARSSTDTQYF

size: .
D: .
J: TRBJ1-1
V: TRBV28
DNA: TGTGCCAGCAGTTTAGGCGGGAAAGGTACTGAAGCTTTCTTT
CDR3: CASSLGGKGTEAFF